One sample yielded the 4 T cell receptor beta chains listed below, sequenced in a study of CD8+CD57+ T cells in acquired aplastic anemia. Patients chosen for sequencing had CD8+CD57+ cells that had expanded, as shown by flow cytometry. Genomic DNA served as template for TCR beta VDJ and CDR3 profiling. Using its own MiXCR run on the reads, TCRdb lists one record per CDR3 protein. The sample includes 180,000 or so distinct CDR3 sequences, approximately 52% seen only once; the top ten take about 2%. The sequencing input was sorted CD4+, CD8+, or CD8+CD57+ T cells (not recorded which) from PBMCs. The receptor set was obtained from a human donor with aplastic anemia.

The V call is TRBV20-1, the J call TRBJ2-7; TRBD2 matches at 7 bases. Near its end, the DNA agrees better with TRBJ2-5, so the J call may be wrong. This CDR3 has 14 amino acids. The germline V gene has CDR1 DFQATT and CDR2 SNEGSKA (reference sequence). In nucleotides, the CDR3 is TGCAGTGCTAGGGAGTCTAGCGGACAAGAGACCCAGTACTTC. Translating it yields CSARESSGQETQYF.

CDR3 in amino acids: CASLRSGQLSYNEQFF. Here the CDR3 DNA reads TGTGCCAGCCTTAGGTCTGGGCAGCTCTCCTACAATGAGCAGTTCTTC. This chain connects TRBV6-1 to TRBJ2-1; no clear D. V was cut by 8 bases and J by 0 bases, with 17 bases left in between. Per germline, CDR1 MNHNS and CDR2 SASEGT. CDR3 length: 16 amino acids.

The chain is built from TRBV20-1 and TRBJ2-1; the match to TRBD1 covers 9 bases. CDR3 length: 14 residues. With V trimmed by 3 bases and J by 4 bases, 4 bases remained unmatched. Germline-derived CDR1 and CDR2 are DFQATT and SNEGSKA (reference sequence). The CDR3 sequence: CSARKQGAYNEQFF. The CDR3 DNA reads as TGCAGTGCTAGGAAACAGGGGGCTTACAATGAGCAGTTCTTC.

The V gene is TRBV19, the J gene TRBJ2-7; 12 nucleotides agree with TRBD2. CDR3 size: 15 residues. V was pared by 3 bases and J by 5 bases, with 5 bases of the junction left unmatched. Germline CDR1 reads LNHDA; CDR2 reads SQIVND (reference sequence). CDR3 residues: CASSMWTSGAHEQYF. In nucleotides, the CDR3 is TGTGCCAGTAGTATGTGGACTAGCGGGGCCCACGAGCAGTACTTC. The full variable domain, its missing parts supplied by reference TRBV19 and TRBJ2-7, is DGGITQSPKYLFRKEGQNVTLSCEQNLNHDAMYWYRQDPGQGLRLIYYSQIVNDFQKGDIAEGYSVSREKKESFPLTVTSAQKNPTAFYLCASSMWTSGAHEQYFGPGTRLTVT.